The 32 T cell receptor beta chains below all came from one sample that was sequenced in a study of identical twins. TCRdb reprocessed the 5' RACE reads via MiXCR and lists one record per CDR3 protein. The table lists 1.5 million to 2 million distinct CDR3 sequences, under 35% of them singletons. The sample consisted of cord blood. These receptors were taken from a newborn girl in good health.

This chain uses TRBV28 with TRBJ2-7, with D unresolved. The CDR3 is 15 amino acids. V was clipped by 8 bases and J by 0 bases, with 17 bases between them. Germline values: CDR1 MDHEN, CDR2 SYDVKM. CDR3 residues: CASAVKGVPSYEQYF. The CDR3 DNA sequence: TGTGCCAGCGCCGTTAAGGGCGTTCCCTCCTACGAGCAGTACTTC.

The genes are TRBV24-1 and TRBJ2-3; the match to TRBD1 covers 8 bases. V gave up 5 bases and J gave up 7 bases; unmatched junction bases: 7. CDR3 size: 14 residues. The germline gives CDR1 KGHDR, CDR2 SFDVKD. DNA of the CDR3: TGTGCCACCAGTGCCCTCTGGACAGGGAATACGCAGTATTTT. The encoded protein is CATSALWTGNTQYF.

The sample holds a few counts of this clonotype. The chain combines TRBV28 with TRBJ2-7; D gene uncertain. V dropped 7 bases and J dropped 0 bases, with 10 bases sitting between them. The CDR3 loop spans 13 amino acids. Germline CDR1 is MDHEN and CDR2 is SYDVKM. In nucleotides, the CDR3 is TGTGCCAGCACTGGCAGTCCCTCCTACGAGCAGTACTTC. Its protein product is CASTGSPSYEQYF.

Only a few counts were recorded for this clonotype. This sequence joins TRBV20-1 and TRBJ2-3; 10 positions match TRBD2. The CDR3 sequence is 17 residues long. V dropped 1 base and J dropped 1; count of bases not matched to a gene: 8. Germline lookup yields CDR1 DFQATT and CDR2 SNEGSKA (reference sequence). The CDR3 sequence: CSARGSGGLDRTDTQYF. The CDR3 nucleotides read TGCAGTGCTAGAGGTAGCGGGGGGCTTGATCGCACAGATACGCAGTATTTT.

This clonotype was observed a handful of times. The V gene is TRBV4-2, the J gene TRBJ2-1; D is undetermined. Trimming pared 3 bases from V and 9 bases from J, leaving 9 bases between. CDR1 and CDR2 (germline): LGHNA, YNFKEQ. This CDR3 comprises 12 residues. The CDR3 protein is CASSHLNSEQFF. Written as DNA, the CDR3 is TGTGCCAGCAGCCATTTGAACAGTGAGCAGTTCTTC.

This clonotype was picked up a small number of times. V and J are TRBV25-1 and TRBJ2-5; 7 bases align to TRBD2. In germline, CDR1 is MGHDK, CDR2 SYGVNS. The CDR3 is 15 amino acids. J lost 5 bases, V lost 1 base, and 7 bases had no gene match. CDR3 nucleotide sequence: TGTGCCAGCAGTGAATTTTTATGGCGGGAGGAGACCCAGTACTTC. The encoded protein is CASSEFLWREETQYF.

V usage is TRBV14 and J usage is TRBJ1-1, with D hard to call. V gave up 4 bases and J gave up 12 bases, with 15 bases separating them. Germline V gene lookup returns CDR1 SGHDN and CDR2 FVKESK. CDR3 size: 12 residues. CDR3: CASSRPVGWTFF. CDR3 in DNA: TGTGCCAGCAGCCGTCCCGTGGGTTGGACTTTCTTT.

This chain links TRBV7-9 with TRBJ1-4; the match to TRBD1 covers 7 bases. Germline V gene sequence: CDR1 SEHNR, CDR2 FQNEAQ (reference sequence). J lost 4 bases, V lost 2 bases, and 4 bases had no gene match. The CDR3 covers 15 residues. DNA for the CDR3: TGTGCCAGCAGCTTACGGGGACAGCTTAATGAAAAACTGTTTTTT. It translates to CASSLRGQLNEKLFF. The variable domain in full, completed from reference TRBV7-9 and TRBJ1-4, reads DTGVSQNPRHKITKRGQNVTFRCDPISEHNRLYWYRQTLGQGPEFLTYFQNEAQLEKSRLLSDRFSAERPKGSFSTLEIQRTEQGDSAMYLCASSLRGQLNEKLFFGSGTQLSVL.

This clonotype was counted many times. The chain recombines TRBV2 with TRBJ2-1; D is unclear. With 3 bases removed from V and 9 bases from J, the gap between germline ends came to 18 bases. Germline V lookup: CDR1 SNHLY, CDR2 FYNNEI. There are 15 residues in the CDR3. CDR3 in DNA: TGTGCCAGCAGTGATGGGGTGAAAATAGGGCGTGAGCAGTTCTTC. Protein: CASSDGVKIGREQFF.

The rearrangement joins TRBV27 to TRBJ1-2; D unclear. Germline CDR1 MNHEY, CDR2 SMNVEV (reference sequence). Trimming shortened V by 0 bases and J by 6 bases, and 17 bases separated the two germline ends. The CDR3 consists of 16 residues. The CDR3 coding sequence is TGTGCCAGCAGTTTATCGAGTCCAACGCCGGTGGATGGCTACACCTTC. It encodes CASSLSSPTPVDGYTF.

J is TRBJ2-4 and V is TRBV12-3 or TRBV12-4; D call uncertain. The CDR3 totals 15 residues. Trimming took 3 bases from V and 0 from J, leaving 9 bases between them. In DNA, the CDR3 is TGTGCCAGCAGTTTTCGCCAACGAGCCAAAAACATTCAGTACTTC. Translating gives CASSFRQRAKNIQYF.

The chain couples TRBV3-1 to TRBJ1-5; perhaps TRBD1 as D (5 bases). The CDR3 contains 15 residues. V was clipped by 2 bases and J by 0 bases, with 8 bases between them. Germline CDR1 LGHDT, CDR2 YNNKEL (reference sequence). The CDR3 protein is CASSQSGGSNQPQHF. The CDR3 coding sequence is TGTGCCAGCAGCCAATCCGGGGGTAGCAATCAGCCCCAGCATTTT.

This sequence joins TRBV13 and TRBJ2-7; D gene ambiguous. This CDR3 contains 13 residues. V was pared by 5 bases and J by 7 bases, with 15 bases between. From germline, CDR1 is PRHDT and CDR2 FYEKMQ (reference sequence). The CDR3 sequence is CASSPPNGDEQYF. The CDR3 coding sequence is TGTGCCAGCAGCCCACCTAACGGAGATGAGCAGTACTTC.

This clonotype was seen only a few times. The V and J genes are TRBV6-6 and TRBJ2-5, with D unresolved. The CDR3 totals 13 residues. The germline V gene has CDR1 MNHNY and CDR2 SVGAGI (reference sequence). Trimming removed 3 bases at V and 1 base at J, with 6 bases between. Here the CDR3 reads CASSYGPQETQYF. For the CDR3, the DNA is TGTGCCAGCAGTTATGGACCCCAAGAGACCCAGTACTTC.

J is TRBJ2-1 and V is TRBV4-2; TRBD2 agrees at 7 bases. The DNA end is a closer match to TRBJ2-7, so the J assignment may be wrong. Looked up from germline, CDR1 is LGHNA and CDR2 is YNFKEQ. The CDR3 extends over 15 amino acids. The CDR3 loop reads CASSQESGTYNEQYF. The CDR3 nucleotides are TGTGCCAGCAGCCAAGAAAGCGGGACTTACAATGAGCAGTACTTC.

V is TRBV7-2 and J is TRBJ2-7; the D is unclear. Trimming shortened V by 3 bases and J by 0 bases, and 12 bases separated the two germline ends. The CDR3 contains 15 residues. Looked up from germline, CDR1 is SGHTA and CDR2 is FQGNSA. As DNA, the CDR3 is TGTGCCAGCAGCTTTTCTTTTGGCTACTCCTACGAGCAGTACTTC. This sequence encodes CASSFSFGYSYEQYF.

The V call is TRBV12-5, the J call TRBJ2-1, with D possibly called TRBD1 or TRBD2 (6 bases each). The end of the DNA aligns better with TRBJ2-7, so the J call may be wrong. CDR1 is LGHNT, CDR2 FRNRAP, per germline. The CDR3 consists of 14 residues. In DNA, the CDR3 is TGTGCTAGTGGGACCGGGGGCGCCTACAATGAGCAGTACTTC. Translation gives CASGTGGAYNEQYF.

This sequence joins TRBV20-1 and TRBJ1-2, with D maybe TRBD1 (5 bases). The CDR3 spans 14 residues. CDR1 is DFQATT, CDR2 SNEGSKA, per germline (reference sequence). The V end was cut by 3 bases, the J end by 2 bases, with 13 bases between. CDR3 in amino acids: CSASSGPENYGYTF. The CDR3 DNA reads TGCAGTGCTAGTTCGGGGCCAGAAAACTATGGCTACACCTTC.

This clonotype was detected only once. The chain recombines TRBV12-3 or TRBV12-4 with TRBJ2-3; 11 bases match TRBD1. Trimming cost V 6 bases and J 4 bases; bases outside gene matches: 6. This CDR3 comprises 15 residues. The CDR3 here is CASSHGTGGADTQYF. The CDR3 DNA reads TGTGCCAGCAGCCATGGGACAGGGGGAGCAGATACGCAGTATTTT.

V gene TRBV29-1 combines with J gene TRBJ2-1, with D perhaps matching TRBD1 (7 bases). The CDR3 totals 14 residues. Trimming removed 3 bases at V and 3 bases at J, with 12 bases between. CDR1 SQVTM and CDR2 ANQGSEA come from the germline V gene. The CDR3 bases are TGCAGCGTTGAGCGGGACAGTAGCTACAATGAGCAGTTCTTC. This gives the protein CSVERDSSYNEQFF.

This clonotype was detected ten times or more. The CDR3 nucleotides read TGTGCCAGCAGCTTAAGGCTAGTAGGGTACGAGCAGTACTTC. Translation gives CASSLRLVGYEQYF. This rearrangement joins TRBV7-2 to TRBJ2-7; the D is unclear. The CDR3 loop spans 14 amino acids. Deletions cut 2 bases from V and 4 bases from J, with 12 bases between. The germline V gene encodes CDR1 SGHTA and CDR2 FQGNSA.

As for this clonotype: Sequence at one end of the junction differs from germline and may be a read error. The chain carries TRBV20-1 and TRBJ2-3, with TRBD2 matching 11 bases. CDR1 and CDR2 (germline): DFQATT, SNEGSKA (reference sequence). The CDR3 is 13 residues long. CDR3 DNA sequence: TGCAGATCGACTAGCGGGGCAGCAGATACGCGGTATTTT. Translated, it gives CRSTSGAADTRYF.

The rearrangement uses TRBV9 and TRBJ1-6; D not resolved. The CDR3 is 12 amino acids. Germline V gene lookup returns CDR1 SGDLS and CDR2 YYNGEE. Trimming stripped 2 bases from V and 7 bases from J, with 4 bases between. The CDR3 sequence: CASSVRNSPLHF. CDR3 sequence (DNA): TGTGCCAGCAGCGTCAGGAATTCACCCCTCCACTTT.

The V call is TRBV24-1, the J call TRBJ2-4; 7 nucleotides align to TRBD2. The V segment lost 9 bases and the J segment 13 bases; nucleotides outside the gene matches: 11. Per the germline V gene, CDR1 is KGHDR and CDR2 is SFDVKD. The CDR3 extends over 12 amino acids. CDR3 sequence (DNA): TGTGCCACCGGTAGCGGGTCGGGGGAGCAGTACTTC. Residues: CATGSGSGEQYF.

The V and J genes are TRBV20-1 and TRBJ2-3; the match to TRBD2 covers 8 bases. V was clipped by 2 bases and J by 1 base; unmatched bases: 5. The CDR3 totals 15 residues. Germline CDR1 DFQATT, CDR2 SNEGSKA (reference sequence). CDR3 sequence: CSARNGGAGTDTQYF. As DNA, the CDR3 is TGCAGTGCTAGAAACGGGGGGGCGGGCACAGATACGCAGTATTTT.

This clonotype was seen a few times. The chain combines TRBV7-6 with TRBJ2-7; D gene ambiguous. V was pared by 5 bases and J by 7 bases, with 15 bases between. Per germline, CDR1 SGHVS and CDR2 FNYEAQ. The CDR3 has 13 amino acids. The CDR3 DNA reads TGTGCCAGCAGCCCACAGTCTTCATCGGAGCAGTACTTC. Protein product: CASSPQSSSEQYF.

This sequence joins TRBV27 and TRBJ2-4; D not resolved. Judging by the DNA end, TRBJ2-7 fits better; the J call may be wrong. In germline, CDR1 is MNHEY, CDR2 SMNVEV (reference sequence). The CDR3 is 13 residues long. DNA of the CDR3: TGTGCCAGCAGTTTATCAGGTCCCCACGAGCAGTACTTC. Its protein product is CASSLSGPHEQYF.

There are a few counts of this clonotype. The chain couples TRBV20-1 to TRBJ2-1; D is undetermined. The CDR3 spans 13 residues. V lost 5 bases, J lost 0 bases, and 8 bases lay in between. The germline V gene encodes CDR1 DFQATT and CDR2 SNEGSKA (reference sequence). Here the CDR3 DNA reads TGCAGTGCTCTGACTTCCTCCTACAATGAGCAGTTCTTC. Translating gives CSALTSSYNEQFF.

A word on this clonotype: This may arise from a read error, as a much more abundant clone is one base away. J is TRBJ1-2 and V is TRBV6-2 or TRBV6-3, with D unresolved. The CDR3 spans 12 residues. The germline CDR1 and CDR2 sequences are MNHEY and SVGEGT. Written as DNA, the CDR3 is TGTGCCAGCAGTTATGACGGCTATAGCTACACCTTC. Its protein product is CASSYDGYSYTF.

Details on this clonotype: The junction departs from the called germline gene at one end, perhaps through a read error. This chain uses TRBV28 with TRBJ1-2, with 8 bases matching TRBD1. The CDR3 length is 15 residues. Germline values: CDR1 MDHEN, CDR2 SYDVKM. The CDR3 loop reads CASSFQGAVSYSYTF. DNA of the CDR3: TGTGCCAGCAGTTTTCAGGGGGCCGTTAGCTATAGCTACACCTTC.

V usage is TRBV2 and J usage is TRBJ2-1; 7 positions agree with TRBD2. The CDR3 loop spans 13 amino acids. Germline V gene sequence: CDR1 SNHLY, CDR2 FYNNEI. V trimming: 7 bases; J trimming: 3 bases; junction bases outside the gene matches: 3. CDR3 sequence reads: CASNGRNYNEQFF. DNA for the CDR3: TGTGCCAGCAACGGGAGGAACTACAATGAGCAGTTCTTC.

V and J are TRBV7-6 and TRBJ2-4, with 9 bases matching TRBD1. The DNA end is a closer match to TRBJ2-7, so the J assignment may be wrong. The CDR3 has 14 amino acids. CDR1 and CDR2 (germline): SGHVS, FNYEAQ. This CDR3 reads CASSLWTGDYEQYF. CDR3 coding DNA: TGTGCCAGCAGCTTGTGGACAGGGGACTACGAGCAGTACTTC.